This entry describes one TCR beta chain. This record comes from a study of blood T cell repertoires in COVID-19. Study at large: In each case, the material was cDNA or gDNA derived from T cells, B-cell-depleted T cells, or PBMCs.

As processed by the authors: Estimates of nucleated cell counts were drawn from the amplification of reference gene primers. The assay was immunoSEQ multiplex PCR, and TCRdb's table has in-frame clones only and misses some. Clone size and the V and J calls come from that table; the DNA yielded D and trimming. The sample yields around 250,000 clones, roughly 80% seen once. The source of this sequence is a woman aged 18-29 years with acute or convalescent COVID-19. The sample taken for sequencing was peripheral blood.

The CDR3 spells CASSLLWFGAGSSYNEQFF. CDR3 DNA: TGCGCCAGCAGCTTGTTATGGTTTGGGGCGGGAAGCTCCTACAATGAGCAGTTCTTC. The rearrangement uses TRBV5-1 and TRBJ2-1; tentative D call: TRBD2 (6 bases). V was trimmed by 1 base and J by 0 bases, leaving 20 bases between them. Germline V lookup: CDR1 SGHRS, CDR2 YFSETQ. This CDR3 is built from 19 residues.